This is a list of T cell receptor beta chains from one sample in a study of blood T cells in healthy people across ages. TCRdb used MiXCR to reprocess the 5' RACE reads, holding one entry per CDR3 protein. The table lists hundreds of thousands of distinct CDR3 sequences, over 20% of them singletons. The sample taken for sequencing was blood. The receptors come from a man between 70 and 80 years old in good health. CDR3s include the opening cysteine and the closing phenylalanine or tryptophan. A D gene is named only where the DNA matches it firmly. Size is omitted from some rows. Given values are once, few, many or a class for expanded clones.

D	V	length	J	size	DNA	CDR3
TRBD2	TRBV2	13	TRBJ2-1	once	TGTGCCAGCAGGGCTAGCGGCGCCAATGAGCAGTTCTTC	CASRASGANEQFF
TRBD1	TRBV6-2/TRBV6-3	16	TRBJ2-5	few	TGTGCCAGCAGTTACTCTCCGGGACAGACACAAGAGACCCAGTACTTC	CASSYSPGQTQETQYF
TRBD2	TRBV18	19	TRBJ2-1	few	TGTGCCAGCTCACCCGTGGTAGCGGGAGGTATTAGCTCCTACAATGAGCAGTTCTTC	CASSPVVAGGISSYNEQFF
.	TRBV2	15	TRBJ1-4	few	TGTGCCAGCAGTTACTCAGGGAGCCCTAATGAAAAACTGTTTTTT	CASSYSGSPNEKLFF
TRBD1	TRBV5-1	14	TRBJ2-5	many	TGTGCCAGCAGTCCGGGACAGGGACAAGAGACCCAGTACTTC	CASSPGQGQETQYF
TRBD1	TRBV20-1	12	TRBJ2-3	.	TGCAGTGCTCAGGGGGCTACAGATACGCAGTATTTT	CSAQGATDTQYF
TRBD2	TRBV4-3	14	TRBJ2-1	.	TGCGCCAGCAGCCGTAGCGGGAGTAGAGATGAGCAGTTCTTC	CASSRSGSRDEQFF
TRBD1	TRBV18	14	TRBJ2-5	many	TGTGCCAGCAGCCCCAGACAGGGACAAGAGACCCAGTACTTC	CASSPRQGQETQYF
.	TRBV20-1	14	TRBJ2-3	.	TGCAGTGCGAGAGGGCGGGGCGGCGCAGATACGCAGTATTTT	CSARGRGGADTQYF
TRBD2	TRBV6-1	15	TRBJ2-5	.	TGTGCCAGCAGTCGTAGCGGGAGGCTTGGAGAGACCCAGTACTTC	CASSRSGRLGETQYF
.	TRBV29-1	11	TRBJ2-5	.	TGCAGCGTTGACCTGTATGGGACCCAGTACTTC	CSVDLYGTQYF
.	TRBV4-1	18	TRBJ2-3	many	TGCGCCAGCAGCCCTGGCCAGATAGGAGGTTTTAGCACAGATACGCAGTATTTT	CASSPGQIGGFSTDTQYF
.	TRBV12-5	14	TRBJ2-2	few	TGTGCTAGTGGGACCGACGGTTACACCGGGGAGCTGTTTTTT	CASGTDGYTGELFF
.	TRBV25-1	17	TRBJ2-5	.	TGTGCCAGCAGTGAAGGTGAGGGTCCAAAACCCCAAGAGACCCAGTACTTC	CASSEGEGPKPQETQYF
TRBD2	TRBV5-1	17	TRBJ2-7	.	TGCGCCAGCAGCTTGACCGGGACTAGCGGGAGGCTCGGTGAGCAGTACTTC	CASSLTGTSGRLGEQYF
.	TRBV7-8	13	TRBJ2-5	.	TGTGCCAGCAGCTACGGCCCAATAGAGACCCAGTACTTC	CASSYGPIETQYF
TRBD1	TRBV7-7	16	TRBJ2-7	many	TGTGCTAGCAGCGCCCAGGGGGACGGTAGCTCCTACGAGCAGTACTTC	CASSAQGDGSSYEQYF
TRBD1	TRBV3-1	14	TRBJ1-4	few	TGTGCCAGCAGCACGACAGGGAAGGTAGAAAAACTGTTTTTT	CASSTTGKVEKLFF
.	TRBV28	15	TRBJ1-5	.	TGTGCCAGCATTTCGGGAGAGGGGGGGAATCAGCCCCAGCATTTT	CASISGEGGNQPQHF
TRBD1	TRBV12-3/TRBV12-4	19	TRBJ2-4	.	TGTGCCAGCAGTGATCCCGGGACAGGGGATATGGTGGACAAAAACATTCAGTACTTC	CASSDPGTGDMVDKNIQYF
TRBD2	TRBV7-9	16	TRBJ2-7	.	TGTGCCAGCAGCTTAGACCGAAGCGGGAGGGCCTACGAGCAGTACTTC	CASSLDRSGRAYEQYF
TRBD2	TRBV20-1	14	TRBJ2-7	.	TGCAGTGCTAGAGGGGCTAGCGGGCGCTACGAGCAGTACTTC	CSARGASGRYEQYF
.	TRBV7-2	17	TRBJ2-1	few	TGTGCCAGCAGCATCCTCCGGTCGCGGATCTCCTACAATGAGCAGTTCTTC	CASSILRSRISYNEQFF
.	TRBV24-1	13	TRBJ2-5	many	TGTGCCACCAGTGATGGAAGAGGAGAGACCCAGTACTTC	CATSDGRGETQYF
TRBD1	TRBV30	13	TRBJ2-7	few	TGTGCCTGGAGTCTGGGACAGTCCTACGAGCAGTACTTC	CAWSLGQSYEQYF
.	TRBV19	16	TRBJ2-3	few	TGTGCCAGTAGTATCTCCCCTATTCGAACCACAGATACGCAGTATTTT	CASSISPIRTTDTQYF
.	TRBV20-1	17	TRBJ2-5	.	TGCAGTGCTAGAGATGGAGACAGGAGATGGTGGCAAGAGACCCAGTACTTC	CSARDGDRRWWQETQYF
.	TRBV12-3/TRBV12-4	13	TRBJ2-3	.	TGTGCCAGCAGTTTGGAGGGCGCAGATGCGCAATATTTT	CASSLEGADAQYF
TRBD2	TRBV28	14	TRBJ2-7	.	TGTGCCAGCAGTACGAGCGGGAAGAAATACGAGCACTACTTC	CASSTSGKKYEHYF
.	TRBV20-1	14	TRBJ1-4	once	TGCAGTGCCCTAGAGGACCTCTACAATGAAAAACTGTTTTTT	CSALEDLYNEKLFF
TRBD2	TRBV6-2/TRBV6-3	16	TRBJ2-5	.	TGTGCCAGCAGTTGCGGCGTTGTACTAGCGGGCTACGAGCAGTGCTTC	CASSCGVVLAGYEQCF
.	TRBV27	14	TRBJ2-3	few	TGTGCCAGCAGAAATAGGGTGGGAGCAGATACGCAGTATTTT	CASRNRVGADTQYF
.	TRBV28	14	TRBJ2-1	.	TGTGCCAGCAGCCAGCGATGGCGGTACAATGAGCAGTTCTTC	CASSQRWRYNEQFF
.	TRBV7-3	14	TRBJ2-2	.	TGTGCCAGCAGCCCGAGTGCGGGCCCCGGGGAGCTGTTTTTT	CASSPSAGPGELFF
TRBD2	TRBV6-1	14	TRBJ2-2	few	TGTGCCAGCTATCGTCAGCGGGAGACCGGGGAGCTGTTTTTT	CASYRQRETGELFF
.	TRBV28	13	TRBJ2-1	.	TGTGCCAGCAAGTGGGATCAATACAATGAGCAGTTCTTC	CASKWDQYNEQFF
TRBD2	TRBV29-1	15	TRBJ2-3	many	TGCAGCATCGATGGGACTAGCGGAGGGGAAGATACGCAGTATTTT	CSIDGTSGGEDTQYF
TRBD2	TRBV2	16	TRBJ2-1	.	TGTGCCAGCACCCGGGATAGCGGGAGGCCCTCGTATGAGCAGTTCTTC	CASTRDSGRPSYEQFF
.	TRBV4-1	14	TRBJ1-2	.	TGCGCCAGCAGCCAAGATCAGCTAAACTATGGCTACACCTTC	CASSQDQLNYGYTF
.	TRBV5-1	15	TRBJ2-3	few	TGCGCCAGCAGCCGTACGGGACGGAAAGACGATACGCAGTATTTT	CASSRTGRKDDTQYF
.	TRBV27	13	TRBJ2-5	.	TGTGCCAGCAGTTGGCAGGGCCAAGAGACCCAGTACTTC	CASSWQGQETQYF
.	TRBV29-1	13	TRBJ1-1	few	TGCAGCGCTCAACGGGGATTGAACACTGAAGCTTTCTTT	CSAQRGLNTEAFF
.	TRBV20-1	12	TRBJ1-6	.	TGCAGTGCTCCGAAAGAAAATTCACCCCTCCACTTT	CSAPKENSPLHF
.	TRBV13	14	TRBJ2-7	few	TGTGCCAGCAGCTTAGGCCCTAGTACCTACGAGCAGTACTTC	CASSLGPSTYEQYF
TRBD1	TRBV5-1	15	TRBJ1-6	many	TGCGCCAGCAGCCCGGACGGACAGGGGAATTCACCCCTCCACTTT	CASSPDGQGNSPLHF
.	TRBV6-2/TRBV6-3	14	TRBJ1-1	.	TGTGCCAGCAGTGACGGACAGTTGAACACTGAAGCTTTCTTT	CASSDGQLNTEAFF
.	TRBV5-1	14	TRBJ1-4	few	TGCGCCAGCAGCGCAGGGGCAGGGAGTGAAAAACTGTTTTTT	CASSAGAGSEKLFF
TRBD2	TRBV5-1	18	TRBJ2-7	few	TGCGCCAGCAGACCCGAGGGACTAGCGGGAGGAGACCTCTACGAGCAGTACTTC	CASRPEGLAGGDLYEQYF
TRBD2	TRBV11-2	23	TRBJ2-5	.	TGTGCCAGCAGCAGACGACAGGGAACCCGGCTAGCGGGAGGGCGGAGACCTCAAGAGACCCAGTACTTC	CASSRRQGTRLAGGRRPQETQYF
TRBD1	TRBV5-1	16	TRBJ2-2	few	TGCGCCAGCAGCTTACCCACAGGGGACGGTACCGGGGAGCTGTTTTTT	CASSLPTGDGTGELFF
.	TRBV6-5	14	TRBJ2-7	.	TGTGCCAACGGGCAGTCGTCCCTCCCTATCCAGCAGTACTTC	CANGQSSLPIQQYF
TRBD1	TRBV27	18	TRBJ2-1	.	TGTGCCAGCAGTTTAATCCCGGGACAGGGGAGCTCCTACAATGAGCAGTTCTTC	CASSLIPGQGSSYNEQFF
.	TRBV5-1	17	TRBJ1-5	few	TGCGCCAGCAGCTTGGGGTTGGTGGGTATGGCTAAACAGCCCCAGCATTTT	CASSLGLVGMAKQPQHF
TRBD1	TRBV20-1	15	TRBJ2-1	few	TGCAGTGCTAGATACCGAGGGACAGCCTCCAGGGAGCAGTTCTTC	CSARYRGTASREQFF
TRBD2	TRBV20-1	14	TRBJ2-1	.	TGCAGTGCTAGGAAGGGCGGGGGGCGGAATGAGCAGTTCTTC	CSARKGGGRNEQFF
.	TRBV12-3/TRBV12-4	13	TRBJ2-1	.	TGTGCCAGCAGTTTTGGACACCTGAGGGAGCAGTTCTTC	CASSFGHLREQFF
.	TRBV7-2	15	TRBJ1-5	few	TGTGCCAGCAGCTTAGTACTGGGAGGGGATCAGCCCCAGCATTTT	CASSLVLGGDQPQHF
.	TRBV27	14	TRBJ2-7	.	TGTGCCAGCAGTTTTACAGGGCCCCCCTACGAGCAGTACTTC	CASSFTGPPYEQYF
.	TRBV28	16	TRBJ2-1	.	TGTGCCAGCAGTTCCCTGGACTATTCGAGCTACAATGAGCAGTTCTTC	CASSSLDYSSYNEQFF